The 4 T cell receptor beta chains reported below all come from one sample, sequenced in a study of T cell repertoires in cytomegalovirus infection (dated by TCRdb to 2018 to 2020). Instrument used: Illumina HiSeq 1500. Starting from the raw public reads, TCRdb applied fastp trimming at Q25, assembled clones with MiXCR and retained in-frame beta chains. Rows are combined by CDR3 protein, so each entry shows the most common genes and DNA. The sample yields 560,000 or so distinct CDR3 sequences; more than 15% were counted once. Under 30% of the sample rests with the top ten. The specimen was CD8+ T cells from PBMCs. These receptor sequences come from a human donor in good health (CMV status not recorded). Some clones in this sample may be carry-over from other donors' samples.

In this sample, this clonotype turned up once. In DNA, the CDR3 is TGTGCCAGCAGTACCCACAGGGGGGCGTACGAGCAGTACTTC. This sequence encodes CASSTHRGAYEQYF. The J gene is TRBJ2-7, the V gene TRBV12-3 or TRBV12-4; 8 nucleotides match TRBD1. V dropped 5 bases and J dropped 4; count of bases not matched to a gene: 7. The CDR3 is made up of 14 amino acids.

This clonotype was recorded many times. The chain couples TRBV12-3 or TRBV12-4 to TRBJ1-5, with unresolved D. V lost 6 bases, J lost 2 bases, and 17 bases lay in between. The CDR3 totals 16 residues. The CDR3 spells CASSPRSRGGNQPQHF. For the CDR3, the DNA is TGTGCCAGCAGCCCTCGGTCACGGGGTGGCAATCAGCCCCAGCATTTT.

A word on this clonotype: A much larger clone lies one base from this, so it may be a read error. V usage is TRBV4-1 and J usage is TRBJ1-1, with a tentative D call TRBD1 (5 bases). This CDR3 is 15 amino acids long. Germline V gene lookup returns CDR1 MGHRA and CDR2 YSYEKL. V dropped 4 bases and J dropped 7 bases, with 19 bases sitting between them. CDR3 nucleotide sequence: TGCGCCAGCAGCCCAACCACAGGACGGGGTATTGAAGCTTTCTTT. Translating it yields CASSPTTGRGIEAFF.

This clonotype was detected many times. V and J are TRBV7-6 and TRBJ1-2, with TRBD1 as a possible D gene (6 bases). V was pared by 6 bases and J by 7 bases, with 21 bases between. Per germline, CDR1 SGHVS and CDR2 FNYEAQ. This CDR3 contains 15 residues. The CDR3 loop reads CASSTGGTGFGGYTF. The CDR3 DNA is TGTGCCAGCAGTACGGGGGGAACAGGGTTTGGTGGCTACACCTTC.